This T cell receptor (beta chain) is drawn from a study of T-cell reconstitution after alpha-beta-depleted transplantation in children. On this clonotype itself: Its cognate antigen is unknown.

Unique molecular identifiers were used in preparing the TCRbeta library. TCRdb re-called the PCR reads with MiXCR, one entry per CDR3 protein. The data hold about 74,000 distinct CDR3 sequences, with roughly 15% observed a single time. There are 14 residues in the CDR3. Germline-derived CDR1 and CDR2 are SGHTA and FQGNSA. V gave up 3 bases and J gave up 1 base, with 8 bases separating them. Notes on the study in general: By about two months after transplant, alpha-beta T cells reportedly arose from several hundred graft clones that had expanded. Fresh T-cell production supplied most of the T-cell counts and diversity seen one year after transplant.

This receptor was obtained from a male patient between 2 and 10 years old who had a stem cell transplant for acute lymphoblastic leukemia, so the T cells may come from the graft donor. This specimen consisted of PBMCs, mostly from graft donor cells, obtained 180 days after TCRalphabeta/CD19-depleted stem cell transplant. The gene calls are TRBV7-2 and TRBJ2-3; D is possibly TRBD2 (6 bases). The CDR3 region has the DNA TGTGCCAGCAGCTTGGAGGGTCGCACAGATACGCAGTATTTT. This translates into CASSLEGRTDTQYF.